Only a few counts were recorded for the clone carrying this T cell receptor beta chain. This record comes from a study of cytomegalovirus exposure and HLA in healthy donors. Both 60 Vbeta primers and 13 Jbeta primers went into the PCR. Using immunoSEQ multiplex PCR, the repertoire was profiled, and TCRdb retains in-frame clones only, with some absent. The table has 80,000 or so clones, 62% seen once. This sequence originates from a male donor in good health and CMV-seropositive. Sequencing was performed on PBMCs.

Here the CDR3 DNA reads TGTGCCAGCAGCTTAAACAGGGAAGCCGGCTACACCTTC. Translating it yields CASSLNREAGYTF. The genes are TRBV7-9 and TRBJ1-2; D is possibly TRBD1 (6 bases). V dropped 2 bases and J dropped 8 bases, with 12 bases sitting between them. The CDR3 runs to 13 residues. Looked up from germline, CDR1 is SEHNR and CDR2 is FQNEAQ (reference sequence).